This TCR beta chain came from a study of PD-L1 blockade in urothelial cancer. The time point here: pretreatment peripheral blood. Individual patients had between 1 and 8 samples, taken pretreatment and on-treatment. The trim removed 6 bases at V and 9 bases at J, leaving 17 bases unmatched. This CDR3 comprises 16 residues. Germline lookup yields CDR1 SNHLY and CDR2 FYNNEI. Repertoires were generated with immunoSEQ multiplex PCR, while TCRdb's copy carries only in-frame clones and drops some. The table lists fewer than 75,000 clones, roughly 88% of them singletons. The chain has TRBV2 and TRBJ1-3, with 7 nucleotides matching TRBD1. The material was PBMCs, obtained around atezolizumab (anti-PD-L1) treatment. This sequence was found in a man aged 65-85 years with urothelial cancer. The CDR3 spells CASRARARQGQSTIYF. CDR3 DNA: TGTGCCAGCAGAGCGAGGGCGAGACAGGGTCAGAGCACCATATATTTT.